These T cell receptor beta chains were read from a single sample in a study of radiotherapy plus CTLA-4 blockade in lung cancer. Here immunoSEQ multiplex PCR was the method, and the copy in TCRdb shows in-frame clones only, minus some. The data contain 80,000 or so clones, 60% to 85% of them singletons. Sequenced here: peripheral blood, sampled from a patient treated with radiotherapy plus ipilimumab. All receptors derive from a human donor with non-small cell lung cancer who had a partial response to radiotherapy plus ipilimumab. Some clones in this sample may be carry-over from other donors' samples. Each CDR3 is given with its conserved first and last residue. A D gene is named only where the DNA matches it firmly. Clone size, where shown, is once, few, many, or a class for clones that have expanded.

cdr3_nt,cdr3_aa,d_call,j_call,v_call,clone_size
TGTGCCAGCAGCTTGGGCGCTAGCGGGGGCTCCCATACGCAGTATTTT,CASSLGASGGSHTQYF,TRBD2,TRBJ2-3,TRBV5-4,-
TGTGCCTGGGAACAGGGGGCTACCAGCTACACCTTC,CAWEQGATSYTF,TRBD1,TRBJ1-2,TRBV30,-
TGTGCCAGCACCCGGACAGGGGGTGGTCTAGGCATGAACACTGAAGCTTTCTTT,CASTRTGGGLGMNTEAFF,TRBD1,TRBJ1-1,TRBV6-4,-
TGTGCCAGCAGTTTTGCAGGCGAGATAGCCAAAAACATTCAGTACTTC,CASSFAGEIAKNIQYF,-,TRBJ2-4,TRBV28,-
TGTGCCAGCAGCTTAGGCCTAGCGGGGGTGGGAGAGACCCAGTACTTC,CASSLGLAGVGETQYF,TRBD2,TRBJ2-5,TRBV7-2,-
TGTGCCACCTTCCGACAGGGGTTTGGCTACACCTTC,CATFRQGFGYTF,TRBD1,TRBJ1-2,TRBV6-5,-
TGTGCCAGCAGTTTACTTTCTGAAAAACTGTTTTTT,CASSLLSEKLFF,-,TRBJ1-4,TRBV28,few
TGTGCCAGCAGCGGGTCGGGACTAGCTAGGGAGCAGTACTTC,CASSGSGLAREQYF,TRBD2,TRBJ2-7,TRBV11-2,-
TGTGCCAGCAGACTGGACAGGAATGAAAAACTGTTTTTT,CASRLDRNEKLFF,TRBD1,TRBJ1-4,TRBV27,-
TGTGCCAGCAGCTTAGCCGACGACAGGTCCTACGAGCAGTACTTC,CASSLADDRSYEQYF,-,TRBJ2-7,TRBV7-8,-
TGTGCCACCAGCAGTGGATTAGCGGGTTACAATGAGCAGTTCTTC,CATSSGLAGYNEQFF,TRBD2,TRBJ2-1,TRBV15,once
TGTGCCAGCAGCCTCAGGGTAGGTCAGCCCCAGCATTTT,CASSLRVGQPQHF,-,TRBJ1-5,TRBV7-2,few
TGTGCCAGCAGGGCACAGGGATCCGGGGAGCTGTTTTTT,CASRAQGSGELFF,-,TRBJ2-2,TRBV6-4,-
TGTGCCAGCAGGGCCGGACTAGCGGGTGAGACCCAGTACTTC,CASRAGLAGETQYF,TRBD2,TRBJ2-5,TRBV2,few
TGTGCCAGTAGCTTACCTGACAAGGCTGGCGAGCAGTACTTC,CASSLPDKAGEQYF,-,TRBJ2-7,TRBV19,once
TGTGCCAGCAGCTTAAGCCCCGGACTAGCGGGAGGCGGTGAGCAGTTCTTC,CASSLSPGLAGGGEQFF,TRBD2,TRBJ2-1,TRBV7-3,-
TGTGCCAGCAGCCCTAATCTGTATGAGCAGTTCTTC,CASSPNLYEQFF,-,TRBJ2-1,TRBV7-9,-
TGTGCCAGCAGCTTGGGACCTCCTGGGGGGGCCCAACCCGATGAGCAGTTCTTC,CASSLGPPGGAQPDEQFF,-,TRBJ2-1,TRBV5-4,-
TGCGCCAGCAGTTTTGGACAGCCGCTCACCGGGGAGCTGTTTTTT,CASSFGQPLTGELFF,-,TRBJ2-2,TRBV5-1,-
TGCGCCAGCAGTGAGGCCGGGAGTAGCACAGATACGCAGTATTTT,CASSEAGSSTDTQYF,-,TRBJ2-3,TRBV10-1,-
TGTGCCAGTCATCTAGCGGGAGGGTGGACAGATACGCAGTATTTT,CASHLAGGWTDTQYF,TRBD2,TRBJ2-3,TRBV6-1,-
TGTGCCAGCTCACCCGTCGGAAGCGGCAGCACAGATACGCAGTATTTT,CASSPVGSGSTDTQYF,-,TRBJ2-3,TRBV18,-
TGTGCCAGTAGTATAGTTGGAGTACAGGGAGTGCGAGGCAATCAGCCCCAGCATTTT,CASSIVGVQGVRGNQPQHF,-,TRBJ1-5,TRBV19,-
TGCGCCAGCAGCGGTCCTACAGGGGTCGCTAATGAAAAACTGTTTTTT,CASSGPTGVANEKLFF,TRBD1,TRBJ1-4,TRBV5-1,once
TGTGCCAGCAGCTTGAGAACTAGCGGGGTCGGATACAATGAGCAGTTCTTC,CASSLRTSGVGYNEQFF,TRBD2,TRBJ2-1,TRBV7-2,-
TGTGCCAGCAGCGTGTTGGGGCAAGGCACTGAAGCTTTCTTT,CASSVLGQGTEAFF,-,TRBJ1-1,TRBV9,-
TGTGCCAGCAGCTACAGGGGTGGAAACACCATATATTTT,CASSYRGGNTIYF,TRBD1,TRBJ1-3,TRBV9,-
TGTGCCAGCAGCTTAGCTCTAGCGGGGGGCTTTTATTTT,CASSLALAGGFYF,TRBD2,TRBJ2-3,TRBV11-3,-
TGTGCCAGCAGTCCTCTGACAGGGTCGAGCAATCAGCCCCAGCATTTT,CASSPLTGSSNQPQHF,TRBD1,TRBJ1-5,TRBV28,-
TGTGCCAGAAGCTTGGGAGCAGGGCTTAATGCCAAAAACATTCAGTACTTC,CARSLGAGLNAKNIQYF,-,TRBJ2-4,TRBV5-3,-
TGCAGCGTTGAAGCAGGGTTCGGCTATGGCTACACCTTC,CSVEAGFGYGYTF,-,TRBJ1-2,TRBV29-1,-
TGTGCCAGCAGCCCAAACTGGGGAAGCGGGAGCGCTACCTACAATGAGCAGTTCTTC,CASSPNWGSGSATYNEQFF,TRBD2,TRBJ2-1,TRBV9,-
TGTGCCAGCAGACCCGCCGGGACATCGTACAATGAGCAGTTCTTC,CASRPAGTSYNEQFF,-,TRBJ2-1,TRBV13,few
TGTGCCAGCAGTGTGCAACCGGGCCTCGGAGGCTATGGCTACACCTTC,CASSVQPGLGGYGYTF,-,TRBJ1-2,TRBV6-4,-
TGTGCCAGCAGTTCCTCCCGTGGTAGCGGGGGGGCTCATGAGCAGTTCTTC,CASSSSRGSGGAHEQFF,TRBD2,TRBJ2-1,TRBV28,-
TGTGCCAGCAGGCAGCAGGGGGTGGATTCCTACGAGCAGTACTTC,CASRQQGVDSYEQYF,TRBD1,TRBJ2-7,TRBV6-5,-
TGTGCCAGCAGCTTAGGAGGCGCGAACCTCCAAGAGACCCAGTACTTC,CASSLGGANLQETQYF,-,TRBJ2-5,TRBV7-2,-
TGTGCCAGTACGTTGGGGGCCTCCTACGAGCAGTACTTC,CASTLGASYEQYF,-,TRBJ2-7,TRBV6-4,once
TGTGCCAGCAGCGAGAGACGGGGGGGTATAGAGACCCAGTACTTC,CASSERRGGIETQYF,TRBD2,TRBJ2-5,TRBV7-2,few
TGTGCCAGCAGCTTAAACTCTGAGAACACTGAAGCTTTCTTT,CASSLNSENTEAFF,-,TRBJ1-1,TRBV7-3,once
TGTGCCAGCAGTTTACAGGGCAATCAGCCCCAGCATTTT,CASSLQGNQPQHF,-,TRBJ1-5,TRBV28,-
TGTGCCAGCAGCTCTGGGGGCTTCCTCTACGAGCAGTACTTC,CASSSGGFLYEQYF,-,TRBJ2-7,TRBV7-2,-
TGTGCCAGCATCCTTAAGTTGCAGTCCAGGGAGCTGTTTTTT,CASILKLQSRELFF,-,TRBJ2-2,TRBV6-1,-
TGTGCCAGCTCACAAGTGGCTCGGGAAGGGGATACGCAGTATTTT,CASSQVAREGDTQYF,-,TRBJ2-3,TRBV18,-
TGTGCCAGCAGCCAAATTCCTTCGGGACAGGCCCACGAGCAGTACTTC,CASSQIPSGQAHEQYF,TRBD1,TRBJ2-7,TRBV4-2,-
TGTGCCACATCCACGGACAGGCGTAATGAGCAGTTCTTC,CATSTDRRNEQFF,TRBD1,TRBJ2-1,TRBV4-2,few
TGTGCCAGCAGTTTACCTGCCGGGACAGGGTTTAAGCATTTT,CASSLPAGTGFKHF,TRBD1,TRBJ1-5,TRBV28,-
TGTGCCAGCTCCCCGGGACAGGGCACTGAAGCTTTCTTT,CASSPGQGTEAFF,TRBD1,TRBJ1-1,TRBV18,-
TGCGCCAGCAGCCTAAACAGGGTCCCAGTCAATGAGCAGTTCTTC,CASSLNRVPVNEQFF,-,TRBJ2-1,TRBV5-1,-
TGTGCCAGCAGCTCCGGACTAGCGGGAGCACTCGAGCAGTACTTC,CASSSGLAGALEQYF,TRBD2,TRBJ2-7,TRBV6-5,once
TGTGCCAGCAGCCCCCTAGCGGGAGGGTGGAATGAGCAGTTCTTC,CASSPLAGGWNEQFF,TRBD2,TRBJ2-1,TRBV5-4,-
TGTGCCAGCAGTTTATCGAATTGGCGGGCCTCGAACACTGAAGCTTTCTTT,CASSLSNWRASNTEAFF,-,TRBJ1-1,TRBV27,-
TGTGCCACCAGCCTAGACAGGCATAGCACAGATACGCAGTATTTT,CATSLDRHSTDTQYF,-,TRBJ2-3,TRBV15,-
TGTGCCAGCAGCACACACACCGGGACTAGCGGGGGGTATCGAGAAGGGCAGTACTTC,CASSTHTGTSGGYREGQYF,TRBD2,TRBJ2-7,TRBV9,-
TGTGCCAGCAGTGACGTGGTAGGGGCCTCATCAGTCAATGAGCAGTTCTTC,CASSDVVGASSVNEQFF,-,TRBJ2-1,TRBV2,-
TGTGCCAGCAGTGCCGGGACTTGGAAAAGTGAAAAACTGTTTTTT,CASSAGTWKSEKLFF,-,TRBJ1-4,TRBV6-1,-
TGTGCCAGCAGCTTTAATACACTAGCGGCCCAAGAGACCCAGTACTTC,CASSFNTLAAQETQYF,TRBD2,TRBJ2-5,TRBV7-2,-
TGTGCCAGCTCACCACTCGGGACACGTACGGGCCATGAGCAGTTCTTC,CASSPLGTRTGHEQFF,-,TRBJ2-1,TRBV18,-